This T cell receptor beta chain was identified during a study of tumor-infiltrating lymphocytes in primary liver carcinoma. Study summary: Between about 4 and 11 cm across, the tumors were all of stage T1-T3 N0M0. In every tissue type, samples returned a similar yield of roughly 3.65 to 7.5 million productive TCRbeta reads. Regarding the study as a whole: In tumor-adjacent and tumor-blood pairs, overlap was lower than in tumor region pairs.

CDR3 length: 15 amino acids. Germline CDR1 is SQVTM and CDR2 is ANQGSEA. Blood RNA came from unsorted whole blood; germline DNA was also extracted. cDNA specific to TCR beta was made from roughly 500 ng of total RNA, with a constant-region primer employed for priming. Researchers made the TCR beta libraries by running three nested multiplex PCR rounds with slightly modified ARM-PCR. The opening two PCR rounds, ten to eleven cycles each, paired TRBV1-TRBV30 forward primers with a C-beta reverse primer. MiXCR, run by TCRdb on the multiplex PCR reads, gives a single entry per CDR3 protein. The repertoire holds 330,000 or so distinct CDR3 sequences, less than 75% seen once, with approximately 5.9% in the top ten. Notes on this clonotype: Its target is unknown. At one end the junction does not follow the germline gene, possibly because of a read error.

The sequence was obtained from a middle-aged man with primary liver carcinoma and hepatitis B virus infection. Sequencing input: peripheral blood. The chain links TRBV29-1 to TRBJ2-3, with TRBD2 matching 7 bases. CDR3 coding DNA: TGCAGCGCCTGGACTGGCGGGAGTGTAACAGATACGCAATATTTT. Translated: CSAWTGGSVTDTQYF.